Listed here are 30 T cell receptor beta chains from one sample, sequenced in a study of Ad26.COV2.S vaccination and SARS-CoV-2 variants. The treatment denotes: some 19 received Ad26.COV2.S at low or high dose, single or two shots; about 5 received placebo; per-sample allocation not given. Following the first vaccine or placebo injection, samples were taken on day 63. Sequenced by immunoSEQ multiplex PCR; TCRdb stores in-frame clones only, minus some. The sample has 400,000 to 450,000 clones; about 93% are singletons. This material consisted of peripheral blood, taken in a trial of Ad26.COV2.S vaccine versus placebo. The source of these receptors is a person between 18 and 65 years old who received the Ad26.COV2.S COVID-19 vaccine or a placebo.

The V gene is TRBV7-6, the J gene TRBJ1-3; TRBD1 is a possible D gene (6 bases). Germline V gene lookup returns CDR1 SGHVS and CDR2 FNYEAQ. Trimming left V 1 base short and J 4 bases short, with 20 bases between. The CDR3 contains 18 residues. The CDR3 spells CASSLVFRGTTEGNTIYF. Here the CDR3 DNA reads TGTGCCAGCAGCTTAGTTTTTCGGGGGACAACGGAAGGAAACACCATATATTTT.

The rearrangement joins TRBV27 to TRBJ1-3; weak D call: TRBD1 (6 bases). CDR1 and CDR2 (germline): MNHEY, SMNVEV (reference sequence). V was shortened by 8 bases and J by 5 bases, with 16 bases between the two germline ends. The CDR3 runs to 14 residues. CDR3 nucleotides: TGTGCCAGCGGTCTTCGGGGGCCACGAAACACCATATATTTT. It yields the protein CASGLRGPRNTIYF.

The chain joins TRBV7-9 to TRBJ1-4; D may be TRBD1 (6 bases). CDR1 and CDR2 (germline): SEHNR, FQNEAQ (reference sequence). V was trimmed by 4 bases and J by 2 bases, leaving 8 bases between them. This CDR3 is 14 amino acids long. CDR3 bases: TGTGCCAGCAGCTGGACAGCCACTAATGAAAAACTGTTTTTT. It translates to CASSWTATNEKLFF.

The genes are TRBV10-3 and TRBJ1-6; no clear D gene. The CDR3 length is 15 residues. Trimming shortened V by 3 bases and J by 8 bases, and 14 bases separated the two germline ends. Per germline, CDR1 ENHRY and CDR2 SYGVKD. The CDR3 region has the DNA TGTGCCATCAGTGATTGGGGTCGAGATTATTCACCCCTCCACTTT. Translated: CAISDWGRDYSPLHF.

The chain employs TRBV4-1 and TRBJ2-1, with 7 bases matching TRBD2. This CDR3 contains 17 residues. The germline V gene encodes CDR1 MGHRA and CDR2 YSYEKL. Trimming took 0 bases from V and 7 from J; bases not matched to a gene: 12. CDR3 coding DNA: TGCGCCAGCAGCCAAGAAGTGTCGCAGGGAGGGTCTAATGAGCAGTTCTTC. Encoded protein: CASSQEVSQGGSNEQFF.

This clone has just one count. This rearrangement joins TRBV15 to TRBJ2-2; D possibly corresponds to TRBD2 (6 bases). The V and J ends lost 5 bases and 4 bases respectively, with 20 bases between them. The CDR3 sequence is 17 residues long. CDR1 is LNHNV and CDR2 is YYDKDF in the germline V gene (reference sequence). The CDR3, as DNA: TGTGCCACCAGCGAAGAACTGTCCGGGACTCTCACCGGGGAGCTGTTTTTT. Its translation is CATSEELSGTLTGELFF. Supplemented by reference TRBV15 and TRBJ2-2, the full variable domain reads DAMVIQNPRYQVTQFGKPVTLSCSQTLNHNVMYWYQQKSSQAPKLLFHYYDKDFNNEADTPDNFQSRRPNTSFCFLDIRSPGLGDTAMYLCATSEELSGTLTGELFFGEGSRLTVL.

The V call is TRBV28, the J call TRBJ2-7; no definite D call. Germline loops: CDR1 MDHEN, CDR2 SYDVKM. The CDR3 runs 14 residues. Trimming stripped 2 bases from V and 8 bases from J, with 16 bases between. Here the CDR3 reads CASSLLVSSGKQYF. The CDR3, as DNA: TGTGCCAGCAGTTTACTTGTGTCTTCCGGCAAGCAGTACTTC.

The chain couples TRBV21-1 to TRBJ2-7; the D call in the table, TRBD2, was not verified against the DNA. TRBV21-1 is noted as a pseudogene. The CDR3 is 14 amino acids. The CDR3 coding sequence is TGTGCCAGCAGCAAATCATGGACTTATTACGAGCAGTACTTC. This codes for CASSKSWTYYEQYF.

The chain uses TRBV29-1 and TRBJ2-2, with D tentatively TRBD1 or TRBD2 (5 bases each). The germline gives CDR1 SQVTM, CDR2 ANQGSEA. There are 12 residues in the CDR3. Between the trimmed V and J ends, which lost 7 bases and 6 bases, there was a span of 12 bases. CDR3 loop: CSGGKESGELFF. The DNA of the CDR3 is TGCAGCGGGGGGAAGGAGTCCGGGGAGCTGTTTTTT.

The chain employs TRBV3-1 (or the pseudogene TRBV3-2) and TRBJ2-1; no definite D call. This CDR3 has 12 residues. Germline CDR1 reads LGHDT; CDR2 reads YNNKEL (reference sequence). Trimming took off 3 bases at V and 5 bases at J, with 5 bases between the two ends. The CDR3 spells CASSQVDNEQFF. Here the CDR3 DNA reads TGTGCCAGCAGCCAGGTGGACAATGAGCAGTTCTTC.

The J gene is TRBJ2-3, the V gene TRBV9; D perhaps matches TRBD2 (5 bases). Germline V gene lookup returns CDR1 SGDLS and CDR2 YYNGEE. The CDR3 contains 17 residues. Trimming took 4 bases from V and 3 from J, leaving 21 bases between them. The CDR3 is CASSPHEVLALTDTQYF. The CDR3 nucleotides are TGTGCCAGCAGCCCCCACGAAGTCCTAGCCCTGACAGATACGCAGTATTTT. Full variable domain (rest looked up from reference TRBV9 and TRBJ2-3): DSGVTQTPKHLITATGQRVTLRCSPRSGDLSVYWYQQSLDQGLQFLIQYYNGEERAKGNILERFSAQQFPDLHSELNLSSLELGDSALYFCASSPHEVLALTDTQYFGPGTRLTVL.

The chain couples TRBV28 to TRBJ2-7; TRBD1 agrees at 8 bases. This CDR3 comprises 17 residues. With V trimmed by 5 bases and J by 1 base, 13 bases remained unmatched. CDR1 is MDHEN and CDR2 is SYDVKM in the germline V gene. In DNA, the CDR3 is TGTGCCAGCAGTACCACCGGACAGGGAGACAGGTCCTACGAGCAGTACTTC. It translates to CASSTTGQGDRSYEQYF. The full variable domain, completed using reference TRBV28 and TRBJ2-7, is DVKVTQSSRYLVKRTGEKVFLECVQDMDHENMFWYRQDPGLGLRLIYFSYDVKMKEKGDIPEGYSVSREKKERFSLILESASTNQTSMYLCASSTTGQGDRSYEQYFGPGTRLTVT.

The J gene is TRBJ2-5, the V gene TRBV28; 9 nucleotides agree with TRBD1. Germline loops: CDR1 MDHEN, CDR2 SYDVKM. This CDR3 is 14 amino acids long. V was pared by 7 bases and J by 1 base, with 4 bases of the junction left unmatched. The CDR3 here is CASIETGGQETQYF. CDR3 bases: TGTGCCAGCATCGAGACAGGGGGCCAAGAGACCCAGTACTTC.

This chain connects TRBV19 to TRBJ2-3; D not certain. Trimming took off 5 bases at V and 0 bases at J, with 9 bases between the two ends. There are 14 residues in the CDR3. The V gene's germline CDR1 is LNHDA and CDR2 SQIVND (reference sequence). The CDR3, as DNA: TGTGCCAGTAGTCTGGGTGCTAGCACAGATACGCAGTATTTT. Translated: CASSLGASTDTQYF.

The chain combines TRBV4-3 with TRBJ1-6; 8 bases match TRBD1. The CDR3 sequence is 15 residues long. V was clipped by 1 base and J by 7 bases; unmatched bases: 3. The germline V gene encodes CDR1 LGHNA and CDR2 YSLEER. The CDR3 sequence: CASSQAGGKNSPLHF. As DNA, the CDR3 is TGCGCCAGCAGCCAAGCAGGGGGCAAAAATTCACCCCTCCACTTT.

A remark on this clone: Within the sample, other DNA sequences also encode this same CDR3. This rearrangement joins TRBV9 to TRBJ2-5, with 7 nucleotides matching TRBD2. V shed 0 bases, J shed 5 bases, and the junction held 1 base outside the gene matches. The germline gives CDR1 SGDLS, CDR2 YYNGEE. CDR3 size: 13 residues. CDR3 coding DNA: TGTGCCAGCAGCGTAGGCGGGGGTGAGACCCAGTACTTC. Residues: CASSVGGGETQYF.

The chain uses TRBV7-9 and TRBJ1-1; D unresolved. CDR1 and CDR2 (germline): SEHNR, FQNEAQ (reference sequence). The V end lost 1 base, the J end lost 9 bases, and 18 bases lay between the germline ends. This CDR3 contains 15 residues. CDR3 nucleotide sequence: TGTGCCAGCAGCTTAGGTAGCGGGGAATCGGGTAAAGCTTTCTTT. It is translated as CASSLGSGESGKAFF.

V and J are TRBV5-5 and TRBJ2-7; tentatively, D is TRBD2 (6 bases). Germline values: CDR1 SGHKS, CDR2 YYEKEE (reference sequence). The length of the CDR3 is 15 residues. Trimming took off 2 bases at V and 2 bases at J, with 14 bases between the two ends. The CDR3 sequence: CASSFFAGLAYEQYF. Written as DNA, the CDR3 is TGTGCCAGCAGCTTTTTCGCGGGGTTGGCCTACGAGCAGTACTTC.

The rearrangement joins TRBV6-5 to TRBJ1-5; D gene uncertain. This CDR3 has 13 residues. Germline assignment: CDR1 MNHEY and CDR2 SVGAGI. V lost 6 bases, J lost 4 bases, and 10 bases lay in between. CDR3: CASRVSRNQPQHF. CDR3 DNA sequence: TGTGCCAGCAGGGTATCGAGAAATCAGCCCCAGCATTTT.

The CDR3 spells CASSLGGTVNSPLHF. The CDR3 coding sequence is TGTGCCAGCAGCTTGGGGGGGACAGTTAATTCACCCCTCCACTTT. The chain combines TRBV5-4 with TRBJ1-6; 7 nucleotides align to TRBD1. V lost 0 bases and J lost 6; bases outside the gene matches: 3. In germline, CDR1 is SGHNT, CDR2 YYREEE (reference sequence). CDR3 size: 15 residues.

The chain couples TRBV4-3 to TRBJ2-7; 9 nucleotides match TRBD2. Germline V CDR1 and CDR2: LGHNA, YSLEER. This CDR3 contains 15 residues. The V and J ends lost 3 bases and 5 bases, in that order; junction bases with no gene match: 8. Written as DNA, the CDR3 is TGCGCCAGCAGCCAGATAGCGGGAGTTGGCGACGAGCAGTACTTC. Translating it yields CASSQIAGVGDEQYF.

The chain recombines TRBV7-9 with TRBJ2-1; a weak D match, TRBD2 (6 bases). The length of the CDR3 is 13 residues. CDR1 and CDR2 (germline): SEHNR, FQNEAQ (reference sequence). Trimming took 5 bases from V and 9 from J, leaving 14 bases between them. Written as DNA, the CDR3 is TGTGCCAGCAGCCCCCGGGACTTATTTGAGCAGTTCTTC. Its translation: CASSPRDLFEQFF. Full variable domain (outside the CDR3, taken from reference TRBV7-9 and TRBJ2-1): DTGVSQNPRHKITKRGQNVTFRCDPISEHNRLYWYRQTLGQGPEFLTYFQNEAQLEKSRLLSDRFSAERPKGSFSTLEIQRTEQGDSAMYLCASSPRDLFEQFFGPGTRLTVL.

The chain employs TRBV10-3 and TRBJ1-6, with TRBD1 as a possible D gene (5 bases). CDR3 size: 15 residues. V lost 7 bases to trimming and J lost 0 bases, with 10 bases between them. CDR1 and CDR2 from the germline V gene are ENHRY and SYGVKD. The CDR3 DNA follows: TGTGCCATCAATGGGGGGACCTCCTATAATTCACCCCTCCACTTT. The encoded protein is CAINGGTSYNSPLHF.

The J gene is TRBJ2-7, the V gene TRBV24-1; TRBD1 is a possible D gene (5 bases). The CDR3 runs to 13 residues. The ends were cut back, 4 bases at V and 2 bases at J, with 8 bases in the middle. Germline V gene data show CDR1 as KGHDR and CDR2 as SFDVKD. The CDR3, as DNA: TGTGCCACCAGTGACGGACAAGCCTACGAGCAGTACTTC. Amino acids: CATSDGQAYEQYF.

The V call is TRBV10-3, the J call TRBJ1-4, with 9 bases fitting TRBD1. Germline trimming cut 3 bases from V and 4 bases from J; bases unmatched to any gene: 6. Germline V CDR1 and CDR2: ENHRY, SYGVKD. This CDR3 has 16 residues. The CDR3 region has the DNA TGTGCCATCAGTGACCCCGGACAGGGGAGTAATGAAAAACTGTTTTTT. Its protein is CAISDPGQGSNEKLFF.

The chain recombines TRBV10-3 with TRBJ2-2; 7 bases agree with TRBD1. CDR1 and CDR2 (germline): ENHRY, SYGVKD. The CDR3 has 14 amino acids. With V trimmed by 6 bases and J by 3 bases, 4 bases remained unmatched. The CDR3 bases are TGTGCCATCAGAATAGACAGGGACACCGGGGAGCTGTTTTTT. Protein: CAIRIDRDTGELFF.

The gene calls are TRBV7-9 and TRBJ2-1; D is undetermined. The germline V and J ends were trimmed by 2 bases and 7 bases, with 3 bases remaining between them. CDR1 is SEHNR, CDR2 FQNEAQ, per germline (reference sequence). The CDR3 covers 11 residues. CDR3 sequence: CASSLRNEQFF. In nucleotides, the CDR3 is TGTGCCAGCAGCTTAAGAAATGAGCAGTTCTTC. Supplemented by reference TRBV7-9 and TRBJ2-1, the full variable domain reads DTGVSQNPRHKITKRGQNVTFRCDPISEHNRLYWYRQTLGQGPEFLTYFQNEAQLEKSRLLSDRFSAERPKGSFSTLEIQRTEQGDSAMYLCASSLRNEQFFGPGTRLTVL.

The chain recombines TRBV30 with TRBJ2-3, with a tentative D call TRBD2 (7 bases). The CDR3 has 14 amino acids. Germline CDR1 reads GTSNPN; CDR2 reads SVGIG (reference sequence). V lost 5 bases to trimming and J lost 6 bases, with 18 bases between them. The CDR3 DNA reads TGTGCCTGGGGAGGGGGGGGAGCGATGGATACGCAGTATTTT. It encodes CAWGGGGAMDTQYF.

The chain links TRBV6-4 to TRBJ2-7; D possibly matches TRBD1 or TRBD2 (5 bases each). The CDR3 consists of 16 residues. CDR1 is MRHNA, CDR2 SNTAGT, per germline. V lost 7 bases and J 5 bases, leaving 24 bases between the germline ends. Here the CDR3 DNA reads TGTGCCAGCACCCCCCCGGGACGGCAACAAGGGGACGAGCAGTACTTC. Protein product: CASTPPGRQQGDEQYF.

The chain has TRBV11-2 and TRBJ1-4; 7 nucleotides agree with TRBD1. The junction had 7 bases not matched to a gene; V was cut back by 1 base and J by 14 bases. Germline CDR1 is SGHAT and CDR2 is FQNNGV. This CDR3 has 13 residues. DNA of the CDR3: TGTGCCAGCAGCTTAGGCCCGACAGGGTCCCTGTTTTTT. Translated: CASSLGPTGSLFF.